The clone carrying this TCR beta chain came up many times. What it recognizes is unknown. Researchers prepared the TCRbeta library using unique molecular identifiers, the study reports. Via MiXCR, TCRdb re-called the PCR reads, giving one row per CDR3 protein. This sample yields about 110,000 distinct CDR3 sequences, of which 6.4% are seen a single time; less than 30% belongs to the top ten. CDR3 length equals 13 residues. In germline, CDR1 is KGHDR, CDR2 SFDVKD. Unmatched junction bases numbered 4, after V lost 5 bases and J lost 8 bases. These data belong to a study of T-cell reconstitution after alpha-beta-depleted transplantation in children. Points from the study as a whole: Reportedly, roughly two months post-transplant, alpha-beta T cells arose from several hundred expanded graft clones.

Sequencing used PBMCs, mostly from graft donor cells, obtained 360 days after TCRalphabeta/CD19-depleted stem cell transplant. The sequence derives from a male patient under 10 years old who had a stem cell transplant for acute lymphoblastic leukemia, so the T cells may come from the graft donor. The chain has TRBV24-1 and TRBJ2-1; the match to TRBD2 covers 8 bases. The CDR3 bases are TGTGCCACCAGTGGTGCCGGGAGGGATGAGCAGTTCTTC. This encodes CATSGAGRDEQFF.